A selection of T cell receptor beta chains follows, all from one sample in a study of neurological immune-mediated disorders. TCRdb re-derived calls from the 5' RACE reads in MiXCR, one entry per CDR3 protein. This repertoire shows 77,000 or so distinct CDR3 sequences, around a tenth found once; its top ten account for about 1.7%. Sequenced: PBMCs. The receptors were gathered from a man aged 50-59 years in good health. Each CDR3 is given with its conserved first and last residue. Some rows have no size entry. The others give once, few or many, or a class for an expanded clone.

>many|TRBJ2-2|15|TRBV27
CASGSGSPYTGELFF
>NA|TRBJ2-7|12|TRBV12-3/TRBV12-4
CASSKTGVEQYF
>many|TRBJ2-3|15|TRBV7-2
CASKTGGQGADTQYF
>many|TRBJ2-3|16|TRBV3-1
CASSPAGGDSTDTQYF
>many|TRBJ2-2|15|TRBV5-1
CASSTTGVYTGELFF
>many|TRBJ1-5|15|TRBV7-2
CASSLTGTGAQPQHF
>many|TRBJ1-1|12|TRBV5-1
CASSLTGSEAFF
>many|TRBJ2-3|14|TRBV7-8
CASSFGTPTDTQYF
>many|TRBJ2-7|14|TRBV5-1
CASSLATGGYEQYF
>many|TRBJ2-7|17|TRBV6-5
CASSSLAGTGFLYEQYF
>many|TRBJ1-2|14|TRBV27
CASMRDMLGGGYTF
>few|TRBJ1-1|14|TRBV20-1
CRVGTGHPNTEAFF
>many|TRBJ1-5|15|TRBV12-3/TRBV12-4
CASSTKGRLSGSQHF
>many|TRBJ2-7|13|TRBV10-3
CAIRETGFYEQYF
>many|TRBJ2-7|14|TRBV20-1
CSASLQGADYEQYF
>many|TRBJ1-1|14|TRBV19
CASSIGGMNTEAFF
>many|TRBJ1-2|14|TRBV18
CASLDPGEQDGYTF
>many|TRBJ2-7|15|TRBV3-1
CASSPAGAEASEQYF
>many|TRBJ2-2|16|TRBV7-2
CASSPASGRYHGELFF
>many|TRBJ1-1|13|TRBV6-5
CASASKVNTEAFF
>many|TRBJ2-1|17|TRBV7-6
CASSHRRARFFYNEQFF
>NA|TRBJ2-7|14|TRBV5-1
CASSLAGGYYEQYF